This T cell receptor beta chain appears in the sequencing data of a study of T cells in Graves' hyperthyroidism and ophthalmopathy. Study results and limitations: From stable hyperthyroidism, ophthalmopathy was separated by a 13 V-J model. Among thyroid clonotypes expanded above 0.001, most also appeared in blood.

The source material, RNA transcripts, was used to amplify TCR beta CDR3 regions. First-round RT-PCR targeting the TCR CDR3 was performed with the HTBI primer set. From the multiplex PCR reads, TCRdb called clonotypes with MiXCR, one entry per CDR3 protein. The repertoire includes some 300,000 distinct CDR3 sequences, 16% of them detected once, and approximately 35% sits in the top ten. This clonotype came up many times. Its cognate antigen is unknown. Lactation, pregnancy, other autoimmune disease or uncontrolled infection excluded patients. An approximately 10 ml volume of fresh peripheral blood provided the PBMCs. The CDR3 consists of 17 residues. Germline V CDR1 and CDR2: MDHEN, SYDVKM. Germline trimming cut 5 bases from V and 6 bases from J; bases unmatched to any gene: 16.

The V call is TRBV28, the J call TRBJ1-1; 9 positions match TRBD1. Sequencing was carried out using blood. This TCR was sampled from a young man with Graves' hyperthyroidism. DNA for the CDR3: TGTGCCAGCAGTCTCTTGGTGGGACAGGGTAATCATGCTGAAGCTTTCTTT. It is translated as CASSLLVGQGNHAEAFF.